This T cell receptor (beta chain) was sequenced during a study of T-cell reconstitution after alpha-beta-depleted transplantation in children. TCRbeta library construction was performed incorporating unique molecular identifiers. Each CDR3 protein gets one entry after TCRdb re-called the PCR reads with MiXCR. The sample records 98,000 or so distinct CDR3 sequences, 20% to 30% being singletons. With respect to this clonotype: What it recognizes is unknown.

The CDR3 totals 16 residues. Trimming took 3 bases from V and 0 from J, leaving 11 bases between them. Germline values: CDR1 SNHLY, CDR2 FYNNEI. Whole-study findings and limits: Fresh T-cell production supplied most of the T-cell counts and diversity seen one year after transplant. Several patients had high TCRbeta diversity at day 60; it came from surviving recipient T cells and thymic progenitors. The origin of alpha-beta T cells about two months after transplant was reportedly several hundred expanded graft clones.

The sequence came from a boy aged 2 to 10 with acute lymphoblastic leukemia, due to receive a stem cell transplant. The J gene is TRBJ2-2, the V gene TRBV2, with D hard to call. The input for sequencing was PBMCs, taken before TCRalphabeta/CD19-depleted stem cell transplant. The DNA for the CDR3 is TGTGCCAGCAGTGAGGTTAGCCACGCGAACACCGGGGAGCTGTTTTTT. Translated: CASSEVSHANTGELFF.